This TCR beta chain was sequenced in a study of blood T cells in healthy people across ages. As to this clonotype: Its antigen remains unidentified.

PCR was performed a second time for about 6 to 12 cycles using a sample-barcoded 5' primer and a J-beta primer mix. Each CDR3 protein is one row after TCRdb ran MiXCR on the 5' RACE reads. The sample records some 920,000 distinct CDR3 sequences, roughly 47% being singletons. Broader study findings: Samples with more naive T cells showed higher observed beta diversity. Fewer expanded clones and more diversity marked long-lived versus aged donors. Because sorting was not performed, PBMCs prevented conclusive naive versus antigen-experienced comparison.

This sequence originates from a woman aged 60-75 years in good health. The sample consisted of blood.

The CDR3, as DNA: TGTGCCAGTGGACTAGCGAGGTCCTACAATGAGCAGTTCTTC. Its protein is CASGLARSYNEQFF. V usage is TRBV27 and J usage is TRBJ2-1, with TRBD2 identical over 9 bases. The junction had 4 bases not matched to a gene; V was cut back by 9 bases and J by 1 base. This CDR3 comprises 14 residues. Germline V gene data show CDR1 as MNHEY and CDR2 as SMNVEV (reference sequence).